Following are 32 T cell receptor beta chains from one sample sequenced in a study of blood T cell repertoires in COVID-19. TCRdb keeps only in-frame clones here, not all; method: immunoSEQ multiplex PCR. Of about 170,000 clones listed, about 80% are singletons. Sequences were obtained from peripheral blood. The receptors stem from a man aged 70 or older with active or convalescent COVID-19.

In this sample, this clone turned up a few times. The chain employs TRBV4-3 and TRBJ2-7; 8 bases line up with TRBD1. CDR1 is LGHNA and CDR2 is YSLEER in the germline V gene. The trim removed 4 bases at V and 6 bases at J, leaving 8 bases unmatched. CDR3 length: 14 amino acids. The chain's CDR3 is CASSLGRQGFEQYF. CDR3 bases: TGCGCCAGCAGCCTAGGAAGACAGGGGTTCGAGCAGTACTTC.

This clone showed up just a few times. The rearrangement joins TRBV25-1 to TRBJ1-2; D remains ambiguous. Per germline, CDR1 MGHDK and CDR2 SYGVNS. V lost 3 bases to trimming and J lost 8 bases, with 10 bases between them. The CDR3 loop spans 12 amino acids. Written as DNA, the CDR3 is TGTGCCAGCAGTGATCACCCGGGGGGCTACACCTTC. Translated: CASSDHPGGYTF.

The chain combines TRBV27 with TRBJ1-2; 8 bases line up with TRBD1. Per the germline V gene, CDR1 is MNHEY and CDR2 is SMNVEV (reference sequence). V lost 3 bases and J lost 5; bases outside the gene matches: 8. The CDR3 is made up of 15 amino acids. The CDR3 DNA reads TGTGCCAGCAGTTTGGCCACAGGGGGATGGTATGGCTACACCTTC. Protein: CASSLATGGWYGYTF.

CDR3 sequence (DNA): TGTGCCAGCAGTCGTGCTAGCGGGAGGGACTCAGAGACCCAGTACTTC. It yields the protein CASSRASGRDSETQYF. V gene TRBV28 combines with J gene TRBJ2-5, with 12 bases lining up with TRBD2. J lost 4 bases, V lost 5 bases, and 8 bases had no gene match. From germline, CDR1 is MDHEN and CDR2 SYDVKM. The CDR3 has 16 residues.

The CDR3 nucleotides are TGTGCCAGTAGACACAGGGGGCTTATGACAGATACGCAGTATTTT. Amino acids: CASRHRGLMTDTQYF. This chain links TRBV19 with TRBJ2-3; 9 nucleotides align to TRBD1. This CDR3 has 15 residues. CDR1 and CDR2 (germline): LNHDA, SQIVND (reference sequence). Germline trimming cut 6 bases from V and 3 bases from J; bases unmatched to any gene: 7.

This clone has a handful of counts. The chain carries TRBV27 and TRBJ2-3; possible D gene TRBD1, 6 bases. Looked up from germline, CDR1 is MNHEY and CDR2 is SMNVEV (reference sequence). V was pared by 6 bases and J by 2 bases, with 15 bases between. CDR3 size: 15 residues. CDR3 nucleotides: TGTGCCAGCAGCCGCACTCGGACAGTCACAGATACGCAGTATTTT. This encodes CASSRTRTVTDTQYF.

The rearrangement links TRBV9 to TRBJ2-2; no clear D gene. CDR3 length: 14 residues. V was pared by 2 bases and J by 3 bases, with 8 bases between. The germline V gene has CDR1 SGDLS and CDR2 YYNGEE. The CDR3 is CASSVRSYTGELFF. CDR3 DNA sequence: TGTGCCAGCAGCGTGAGGAGCTACACCGGGGAGCTGTTTTTT. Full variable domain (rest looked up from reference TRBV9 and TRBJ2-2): DSGVTQTPKHLITATGQRVTLRCSPRSGDLSVYWYQQSLDQGLQFLIQYYNGEERAKGNILERFSAQQFPDLHSELNLSSLELGDSALYFCASSVRSYTGELFFGEGSRLTVL.

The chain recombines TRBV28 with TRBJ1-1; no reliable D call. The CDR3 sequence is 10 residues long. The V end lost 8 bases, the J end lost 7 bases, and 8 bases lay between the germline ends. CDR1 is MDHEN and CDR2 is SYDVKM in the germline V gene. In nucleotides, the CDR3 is TGTGCCAGCGGGAGAGTTGAAGCTTTCTTT. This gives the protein CASGRVEAFF.

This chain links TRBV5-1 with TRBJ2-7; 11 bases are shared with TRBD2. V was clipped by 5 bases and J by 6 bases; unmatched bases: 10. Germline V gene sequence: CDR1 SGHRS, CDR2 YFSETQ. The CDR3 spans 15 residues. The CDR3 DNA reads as TGCGCCAGCAGAACCTCCGGACTAGCGGGCCTCGAGCAGTACTTC. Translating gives CASRTSGLAGLEQYF.

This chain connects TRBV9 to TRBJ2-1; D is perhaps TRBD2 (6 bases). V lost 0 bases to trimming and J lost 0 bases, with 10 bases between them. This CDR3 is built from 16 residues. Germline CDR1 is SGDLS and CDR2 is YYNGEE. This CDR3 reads CASSVASESSYNEQFF. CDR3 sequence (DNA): TGTGCCAGCAGCGTAGCTAGCGAAAGCTCCTACAATGAGCAGTTCTTC.

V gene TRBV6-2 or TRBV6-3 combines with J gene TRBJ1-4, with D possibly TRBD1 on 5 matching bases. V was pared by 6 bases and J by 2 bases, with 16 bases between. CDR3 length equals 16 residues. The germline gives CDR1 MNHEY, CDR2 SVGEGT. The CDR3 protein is CASSPQGSGTNEKLFF. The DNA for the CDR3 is TGTGCCAGCAGCCCTCAGGGTTCGGGTACTAATGAAAAACTGTTTTTT.

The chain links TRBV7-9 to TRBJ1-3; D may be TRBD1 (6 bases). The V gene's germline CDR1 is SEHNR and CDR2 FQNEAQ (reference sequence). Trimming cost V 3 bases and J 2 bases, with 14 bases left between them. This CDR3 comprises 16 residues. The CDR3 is CASSFGQGRAGNTIYF. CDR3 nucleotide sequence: TGTGCCAGCAGCTTCGGGCAGGGGCGTGCTGGAAACACCATATATTTT.

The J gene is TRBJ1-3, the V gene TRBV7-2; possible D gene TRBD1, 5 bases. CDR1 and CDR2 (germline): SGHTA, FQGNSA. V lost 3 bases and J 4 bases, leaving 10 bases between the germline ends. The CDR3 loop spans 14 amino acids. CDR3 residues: CASSLGGSGNTIYF. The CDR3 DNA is TGTGCCAGCAGCTTGGGGGGATCGGGAAACACCATATATTTT.

CDR3 amino acids: CASSPRVGSVDVQYF. The CDR3 bases are TGCGCCAGCAGCCCCCGTGTTGGTAGCGTGGACGTTCAGTACTTC. The chain uses TRBV4-1 and TRBJ2-4; perhaps TRBD2 as D (5 bases). The CDR3 consists of 15 residues. Trimming left V 4 bases short and J 11 bases short, with 21 bases between. Germline-derived CDR1 and CDR2 are MGHRA and YSYEKL.

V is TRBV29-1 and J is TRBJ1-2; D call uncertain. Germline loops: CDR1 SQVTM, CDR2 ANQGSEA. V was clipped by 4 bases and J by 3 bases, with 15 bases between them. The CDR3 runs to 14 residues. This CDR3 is CSVVPRGLDYGYTF. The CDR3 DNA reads TGCAGCGTTGTACCCCGAGGGTTGGACTATGGCTACACCTTC.

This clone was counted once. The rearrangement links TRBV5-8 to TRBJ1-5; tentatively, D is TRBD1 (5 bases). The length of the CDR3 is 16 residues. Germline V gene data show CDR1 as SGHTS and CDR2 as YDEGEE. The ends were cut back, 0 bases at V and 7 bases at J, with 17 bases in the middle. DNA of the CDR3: TGTGCCAGCAGCTTGGGATCGGCAGGGTATGGGCAGCCCCAGCATTTT. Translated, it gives CASSLGSAGYGQPQHF.

CDR3 DNA: TGTGCCAGCAGCCAAGCACTAGCGGGGGCGAGCTCCTACGAGCAGTACTTC. Protein product: CASSQALAGASSYEQYF. The V and J genes are TRBV3-1 (or the pseudogene TRBV3-2) and TRBJ2-7, with 11 nucleotides matching TRBD2. After removal of 1 base from V and 0 bases from J, the junction contained 5 bases not matched to a gene. Germline V gene sequence: CDR1 LGHDT, CDR2 YNNKEL (reference sequence). This CDR3 spans 17 amino acids.

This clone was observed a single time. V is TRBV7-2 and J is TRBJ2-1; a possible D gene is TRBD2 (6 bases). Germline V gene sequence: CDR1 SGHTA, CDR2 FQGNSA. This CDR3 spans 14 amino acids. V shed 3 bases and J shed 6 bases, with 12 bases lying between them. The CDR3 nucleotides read TGTGCCAGCAGCTTCGGACTATTCGGCAATGAGCAGTTCTTC. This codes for CASSFGLFGNEQFF.

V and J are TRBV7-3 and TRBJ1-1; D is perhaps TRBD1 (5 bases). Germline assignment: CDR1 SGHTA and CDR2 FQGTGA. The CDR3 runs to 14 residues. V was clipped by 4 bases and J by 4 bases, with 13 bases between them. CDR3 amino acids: CASSSQGMVTEAFF. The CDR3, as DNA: TGTGCCAGCAGCTCCCAGGGTATGGTCACTGAAGCTTTCTTT.

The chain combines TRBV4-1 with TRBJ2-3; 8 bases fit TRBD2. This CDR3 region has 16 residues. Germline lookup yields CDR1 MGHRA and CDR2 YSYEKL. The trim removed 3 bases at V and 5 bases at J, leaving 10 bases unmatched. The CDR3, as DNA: TGCGCCAGCAGCCACCTTTGGCGGGGGGCTCTAGATACGCAGTATTTT. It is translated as CASSHLWRGALDTQYF.

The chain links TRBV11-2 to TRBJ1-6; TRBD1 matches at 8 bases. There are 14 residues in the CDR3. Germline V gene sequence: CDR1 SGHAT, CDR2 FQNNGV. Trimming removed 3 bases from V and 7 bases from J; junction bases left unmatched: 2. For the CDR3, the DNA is TGTGCCAGCAGCTTTCAGGGGGCGAATTCACCCCTCCACTTT. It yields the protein CASSFQGANSPLHF.

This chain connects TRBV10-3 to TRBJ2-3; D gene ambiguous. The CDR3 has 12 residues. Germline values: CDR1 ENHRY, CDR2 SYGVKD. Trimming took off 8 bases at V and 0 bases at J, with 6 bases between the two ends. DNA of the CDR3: TGTGCCATCGCTAGTAGCACAGATACGCAGTATTTT. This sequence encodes CAIASSTDTQYF.

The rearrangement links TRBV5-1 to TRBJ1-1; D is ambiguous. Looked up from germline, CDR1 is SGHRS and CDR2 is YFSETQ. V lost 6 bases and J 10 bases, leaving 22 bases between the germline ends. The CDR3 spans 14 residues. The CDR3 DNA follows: TGCGCCAGCACCACGAATCCCGGAGGTGGGTTAGCTTTCTTT. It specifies CASTTNPGGGLAFF. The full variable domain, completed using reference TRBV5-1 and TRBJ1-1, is KAGVTQTPRYLIKTRGQQVTLSCSPISGHRSVSWYQQTPGQGLQFLFEYFSETQRNKGNFPGRFSGRQFSNSRSEMNVSTLELGDSALYLCASTTNPGGGLAFFGQGTRLTVV.

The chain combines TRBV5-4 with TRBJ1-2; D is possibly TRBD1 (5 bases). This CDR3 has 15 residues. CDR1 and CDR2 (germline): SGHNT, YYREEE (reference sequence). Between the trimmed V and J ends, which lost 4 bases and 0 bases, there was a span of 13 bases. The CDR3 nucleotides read TGTGCCAGCAGCCAGGTGGGGCAGTCTAACTATGGCTACACCTTC. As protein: CASSQVGQSNYGYTF.

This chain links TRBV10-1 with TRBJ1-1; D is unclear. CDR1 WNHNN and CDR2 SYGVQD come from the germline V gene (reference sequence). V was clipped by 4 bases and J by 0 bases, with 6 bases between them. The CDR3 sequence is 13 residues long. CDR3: CASSGSVNTEAFF. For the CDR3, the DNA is TGCGCCAGCAGTGGTTCCGTGAACACTGAAGCTTTCTTT.

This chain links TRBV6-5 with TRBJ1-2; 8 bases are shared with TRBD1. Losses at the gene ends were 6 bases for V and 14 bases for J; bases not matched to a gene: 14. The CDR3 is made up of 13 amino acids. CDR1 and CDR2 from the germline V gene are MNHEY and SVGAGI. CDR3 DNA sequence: TGTGCCAGCAGCCAGCCCCCCGACAGGGGAATAACCTTC. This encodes CASSQPPDRGITF.

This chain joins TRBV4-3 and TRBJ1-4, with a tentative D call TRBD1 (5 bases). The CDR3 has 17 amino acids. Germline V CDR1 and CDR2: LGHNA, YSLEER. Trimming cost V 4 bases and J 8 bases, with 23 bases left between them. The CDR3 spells CASSLLSTHNGGEKLFF. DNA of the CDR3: TGCGCCAGCAGCCTTCTTTCAACCCATAATGGGGGGGAAAAACTGTTTTTT.

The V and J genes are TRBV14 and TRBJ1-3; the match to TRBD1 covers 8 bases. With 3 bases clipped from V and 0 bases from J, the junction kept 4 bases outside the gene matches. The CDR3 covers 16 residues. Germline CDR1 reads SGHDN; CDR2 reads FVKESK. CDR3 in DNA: TGTGCCAGCAGCCAGCGGACAGGGACCTCTGGAAACACCATATATTTT. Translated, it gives CASSQRTGTSGNTIYF.

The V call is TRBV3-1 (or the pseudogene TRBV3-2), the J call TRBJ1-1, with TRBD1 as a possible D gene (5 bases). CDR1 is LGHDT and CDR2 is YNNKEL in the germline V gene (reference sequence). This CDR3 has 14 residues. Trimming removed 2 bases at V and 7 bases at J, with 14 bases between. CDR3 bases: TGTGCCAGCAGCCAACCCGGGCGGGGGAGTGAAGCTTTCTTT. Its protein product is CASSQPGRGSEAFF.

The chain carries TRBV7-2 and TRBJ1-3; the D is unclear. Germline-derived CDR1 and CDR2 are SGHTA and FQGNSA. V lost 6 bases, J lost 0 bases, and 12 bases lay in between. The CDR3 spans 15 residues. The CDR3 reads CASRRVRNSGNTIYF. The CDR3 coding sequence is TGTGCCAGCAGGAGGGTTAGGAACTCTGGAAACACCATATATTTT.

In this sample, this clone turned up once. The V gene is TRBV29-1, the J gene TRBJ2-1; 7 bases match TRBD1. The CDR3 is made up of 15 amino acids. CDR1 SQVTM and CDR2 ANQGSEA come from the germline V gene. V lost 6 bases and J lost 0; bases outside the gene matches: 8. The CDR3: CSVNTGALSYNEQFF. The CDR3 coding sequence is TGCAGCGTAAACACAGGGGCCCTCTCCTACAATGAGCAGTTCTTC.

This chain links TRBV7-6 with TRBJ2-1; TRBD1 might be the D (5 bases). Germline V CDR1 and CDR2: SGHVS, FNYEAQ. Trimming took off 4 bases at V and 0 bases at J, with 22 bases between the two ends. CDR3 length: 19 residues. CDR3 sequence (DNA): TGTGCCAGCAGCTCACCCCCTCGGACCAGACAGATCTCCTACAATGAGCAGTTCTTC. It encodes CASSSPPRTRQISYNEQFF.